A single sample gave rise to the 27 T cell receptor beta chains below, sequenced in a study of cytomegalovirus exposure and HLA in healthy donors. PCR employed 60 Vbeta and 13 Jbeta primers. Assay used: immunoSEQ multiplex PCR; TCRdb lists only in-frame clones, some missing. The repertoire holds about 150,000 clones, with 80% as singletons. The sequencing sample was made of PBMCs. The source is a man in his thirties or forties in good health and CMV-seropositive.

CDR3 loop: CASIGTGGYMNIQYF. The CDR3 bases are TGTGCCAGCATTGGAACAGGGGGTTATATGAACATTCAGTACTTC. J is TRBJ2-4 and V is TRBV2, with TRBD1 identical over 8 bases. Trimming removed 7 bases from V and 7 bases from J; junction bases left unmatched: 12. Germline CDR1 and CDR2: SNHLY and FYNNEI. The CDR3 length is 15 residues.

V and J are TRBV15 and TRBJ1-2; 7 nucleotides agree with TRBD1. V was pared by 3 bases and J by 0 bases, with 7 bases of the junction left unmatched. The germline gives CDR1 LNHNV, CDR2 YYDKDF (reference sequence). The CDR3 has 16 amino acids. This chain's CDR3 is CATSRDRNIPNYGYTF. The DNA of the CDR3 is TGTGCCACCAGCAGGGACAGGAACATCCCTAACTATGGCTACACCTTC.

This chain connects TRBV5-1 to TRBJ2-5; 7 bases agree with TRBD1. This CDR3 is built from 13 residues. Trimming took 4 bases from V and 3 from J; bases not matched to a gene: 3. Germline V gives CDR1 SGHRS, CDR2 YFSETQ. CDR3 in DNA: TGCGCCAGCAGCATAGGGACAGAAGAGACCCAGTACTTC. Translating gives CASSIGTEETQYF.

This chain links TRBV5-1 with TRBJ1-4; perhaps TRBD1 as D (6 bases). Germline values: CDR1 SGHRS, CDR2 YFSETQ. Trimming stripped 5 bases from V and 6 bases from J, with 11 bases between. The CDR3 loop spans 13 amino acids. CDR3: CASRGEGDEKLFF. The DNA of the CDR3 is TGCGCCAGCAGGGGAGAGGGGGATGAAAAACTGTTTTTT.

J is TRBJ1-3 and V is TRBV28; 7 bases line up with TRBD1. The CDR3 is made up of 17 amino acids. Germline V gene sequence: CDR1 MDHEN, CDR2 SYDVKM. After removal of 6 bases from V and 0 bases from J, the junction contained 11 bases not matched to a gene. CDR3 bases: TGTGCCAGCAGCTTTTCAATAGGGACAGACTCTGGAAACACCATATATTTT. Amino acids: CASSFSIGTDSGNTIYF.

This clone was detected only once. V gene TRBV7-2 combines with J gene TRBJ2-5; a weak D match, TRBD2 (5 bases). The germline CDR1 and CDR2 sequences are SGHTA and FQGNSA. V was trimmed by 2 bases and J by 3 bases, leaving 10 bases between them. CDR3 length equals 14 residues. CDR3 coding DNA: TGTGCCAGCAGCTTATTGTCCGGGGAAGAGACCCAGTACTTC. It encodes CASSLLSGEETQYF.

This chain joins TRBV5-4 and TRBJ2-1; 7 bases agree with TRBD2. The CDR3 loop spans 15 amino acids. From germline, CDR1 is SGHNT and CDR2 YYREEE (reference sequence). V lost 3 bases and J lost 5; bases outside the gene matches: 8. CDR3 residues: CASSSPTSQDNEQFF. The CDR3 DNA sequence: TGTGCCAGCAGCTCCCCGACTAGCCAAGACAATGAGCAGTTCTTC.

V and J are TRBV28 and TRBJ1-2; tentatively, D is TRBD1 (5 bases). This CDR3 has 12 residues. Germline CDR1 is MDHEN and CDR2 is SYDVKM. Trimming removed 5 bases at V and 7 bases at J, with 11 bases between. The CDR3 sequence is CASSPSGGGYTF. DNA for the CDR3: TGTGCCAGCAGTCCGAGCGGGGGTGGCTACACCTTC.

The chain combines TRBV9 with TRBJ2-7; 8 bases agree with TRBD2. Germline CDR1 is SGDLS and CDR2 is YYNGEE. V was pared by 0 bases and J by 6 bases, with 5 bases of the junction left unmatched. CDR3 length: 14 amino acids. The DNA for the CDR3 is TGTGCCAGCAGCGTAGACGGGGGGGTATCCGAGCAGTACTTC. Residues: CASSVDGGVSEQYF.

As DNA, the CDR3 is TGTGCCAGCAGCCAAGATCCGGGAGGGCGCGAGCAGTACTTC. It yields the protein CASSQDPGGREQYF. This sequence joins TRBV4-2 and TRBJ2-7; TRBD2 aligns across 8 bases. Germline V CDR1 and CDR2: LGHNA, YNFKEQ. The V and J ends lost 0 bases and 6 bases, in that order; junction bases with no gene match: 4. The length of the CDR3 is 14 residues.

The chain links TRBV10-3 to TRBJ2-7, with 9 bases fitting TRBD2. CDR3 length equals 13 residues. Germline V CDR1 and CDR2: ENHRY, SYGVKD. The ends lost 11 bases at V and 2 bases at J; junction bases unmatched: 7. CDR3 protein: CAARTSATYEQYF. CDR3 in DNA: TGTGCCGCACGGACTAGCGCAACCTACGAGCAGTACTTC.

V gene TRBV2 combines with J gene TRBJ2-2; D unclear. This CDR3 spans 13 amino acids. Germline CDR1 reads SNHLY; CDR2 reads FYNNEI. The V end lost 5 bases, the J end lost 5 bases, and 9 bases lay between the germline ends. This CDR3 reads CASSIGLTGELFF. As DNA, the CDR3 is TGTGCCAGCAGTATCGGGTTGACCGGGGAGCTGTTTTTT.

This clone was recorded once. This CDR3 reads CASSGSGRNTGELFF. In nucleotides, the CDR3 is TGTGCCAGCAGTGGTAGCGGCAGGAACACCGGGGAGCTGTTTTTT. The V and J genes are TRBV6-4 and TRBJ2-2; tentative D call: TRBD2 (6 bases). This CDR3 region has 15 residues. V shed 4 bases and J shed 1 base, with 10 bases lying between them. The germline V gene encodes CDR1 MRHNA and CDR2 SNTAGT.

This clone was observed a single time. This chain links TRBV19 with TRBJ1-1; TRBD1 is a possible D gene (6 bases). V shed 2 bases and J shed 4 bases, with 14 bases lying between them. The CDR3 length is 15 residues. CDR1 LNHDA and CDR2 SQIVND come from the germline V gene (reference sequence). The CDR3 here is CASSIPGGDPTEAFF. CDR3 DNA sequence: TGTGCCAGTAGTATACCGGGGGGCGATCCCACTGAAGCTTTCTTT.

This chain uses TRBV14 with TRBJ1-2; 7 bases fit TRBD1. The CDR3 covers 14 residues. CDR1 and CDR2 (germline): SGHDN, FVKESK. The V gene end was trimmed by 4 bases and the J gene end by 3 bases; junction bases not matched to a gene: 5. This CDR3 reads CASSPTGAHYGYTF. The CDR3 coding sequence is TGTGCCAGCAGCCCAACAGGGGCCCACTATGGCTACACCTTC.

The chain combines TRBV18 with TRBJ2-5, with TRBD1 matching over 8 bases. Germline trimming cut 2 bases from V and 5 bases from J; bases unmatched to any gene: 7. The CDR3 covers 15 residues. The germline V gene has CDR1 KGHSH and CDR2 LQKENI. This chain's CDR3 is CASSPVRQGLETQYF. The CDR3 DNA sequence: TGTGCCAGCTCACCAGTGAGACAGGGGTTGGAGACCCAGTACTTC.

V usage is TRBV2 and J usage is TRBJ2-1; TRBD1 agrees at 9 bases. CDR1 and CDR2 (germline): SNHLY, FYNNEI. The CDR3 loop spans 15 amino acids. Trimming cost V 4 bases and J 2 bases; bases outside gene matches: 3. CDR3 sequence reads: CASSVGQGPYNEQFF. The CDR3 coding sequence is TGTGCCAGCAGTGTGGGACAGGGCCCCTACAATGAGCAGTTCTTC.

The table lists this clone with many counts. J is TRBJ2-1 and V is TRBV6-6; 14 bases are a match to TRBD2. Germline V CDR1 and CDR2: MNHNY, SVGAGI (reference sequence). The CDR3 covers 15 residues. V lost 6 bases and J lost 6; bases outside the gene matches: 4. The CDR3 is CASSLGTSGSNEQFF. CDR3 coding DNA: TGTGCCAGCAGCCTAGGGACTAGCGGGAGCAATGAGCAGTTCTTC.

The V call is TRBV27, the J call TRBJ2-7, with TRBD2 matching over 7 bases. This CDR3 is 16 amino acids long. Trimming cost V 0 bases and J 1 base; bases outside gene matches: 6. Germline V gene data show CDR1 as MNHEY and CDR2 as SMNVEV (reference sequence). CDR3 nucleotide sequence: TGTGCCAGCAGTTTATCGGTCGGCGGGAGATCCTACGAGCAGTACTTC. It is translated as CASSLSVGGRSYEQYF.

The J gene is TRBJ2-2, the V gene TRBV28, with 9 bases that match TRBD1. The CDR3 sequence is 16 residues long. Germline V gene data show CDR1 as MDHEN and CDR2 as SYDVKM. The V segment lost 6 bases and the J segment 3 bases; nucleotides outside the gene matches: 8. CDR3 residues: CASSTGGGIDTGELFF. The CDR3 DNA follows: TGTGCCAGCAGCACAGGGGGCGGGATAGACACCGGGGAGCTGTTTTTT.

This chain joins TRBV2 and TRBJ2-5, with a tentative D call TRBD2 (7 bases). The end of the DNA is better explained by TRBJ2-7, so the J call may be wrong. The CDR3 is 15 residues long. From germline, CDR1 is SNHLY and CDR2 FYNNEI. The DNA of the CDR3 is TGTGCCAGCACAGGGGCGGTGAGCGGGAACTACGAGCAGTACTTC. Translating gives CASTGAVSGNYEQYF.

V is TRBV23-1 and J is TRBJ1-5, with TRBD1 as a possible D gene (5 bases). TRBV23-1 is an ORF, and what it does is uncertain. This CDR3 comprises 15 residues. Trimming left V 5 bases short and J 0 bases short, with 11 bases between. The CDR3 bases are TGCGCCAGCAGTTACACAGGCTATAGCAATCAGCCCCAGCATTTT. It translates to CASSYTGYSNQPQHF.

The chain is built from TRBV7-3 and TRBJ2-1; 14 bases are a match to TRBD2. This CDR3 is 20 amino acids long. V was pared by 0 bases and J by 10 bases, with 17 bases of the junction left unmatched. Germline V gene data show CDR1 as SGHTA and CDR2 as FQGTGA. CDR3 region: CASSLTALGPGLAGAGEQFF. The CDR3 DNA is TGTGCCAGCAGCTTAACGGCTCTGGGGCCGGGACTAGCGGGAGCTGGCGAGCAGTTCTTC.

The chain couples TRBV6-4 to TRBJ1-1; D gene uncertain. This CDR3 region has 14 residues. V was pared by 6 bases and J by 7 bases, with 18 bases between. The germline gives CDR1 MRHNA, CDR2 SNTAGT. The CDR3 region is CASSREGGRGEAFF. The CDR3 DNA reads TGTGCCAGCAGCCGCGAGGGTGGGCGTGGTGAAGCTTTCTTT.

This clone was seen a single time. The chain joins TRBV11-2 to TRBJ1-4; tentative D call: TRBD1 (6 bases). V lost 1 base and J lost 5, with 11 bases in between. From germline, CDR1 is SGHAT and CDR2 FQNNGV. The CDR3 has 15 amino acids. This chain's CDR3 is CASSLGGGPNEKLFF. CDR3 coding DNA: TGTGCCAGCAGCTTAGGGGGGGGCCCCAATGAAAAACTGTTTTTT.

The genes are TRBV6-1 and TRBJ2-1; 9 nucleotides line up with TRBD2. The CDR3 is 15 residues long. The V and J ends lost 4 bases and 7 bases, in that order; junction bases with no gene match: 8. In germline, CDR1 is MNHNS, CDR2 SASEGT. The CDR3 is CASSVSSGSWNEQFF. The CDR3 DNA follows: TGTGCCAGCAGTGTTAGTAGCGGGAGCTGGAATGAGCAGTTCTTC.

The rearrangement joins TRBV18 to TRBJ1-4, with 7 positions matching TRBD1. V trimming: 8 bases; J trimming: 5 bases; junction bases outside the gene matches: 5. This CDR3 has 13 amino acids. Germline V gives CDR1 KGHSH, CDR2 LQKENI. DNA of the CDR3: TGTGCCAGCACCGGACAGGACAATGAAAAACTGTTTTTT. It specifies CASTGQDNEKLFF.